This T cell receptor (beta chain) was captured by sequencing in a study of blood T cell repertoires in COVID-19. This CDR3 has 13 amino acids. Per germline, CDR1 SGHTA and CDR2 FQGNSA. V lost 4 bases to trimming and J lost 10 bases, with 14 bases between them. In the study's own analysis: Amplification of reference gene primers provided the estimated nucleated cell counts. This table comes from immunoSEQ multiplex PCR, and its TCRdb copy is limited to in-frame clones, with some not included. The DNA was the basis for D and trimming; V, J and clone size are from that table. The data contain roughly 520,000 clones, roughly 90% of them seen just once; the ten biggest clones take up over 1.5%.

The receptor's source is a woman aged 40-49 years who had recovered from COVID-19. The sample taken for sequencing was PBMCs or T cells enriched from blood (not recorded which). The chain has TRBV7-2 and TRBJ2-1; D is possibly TRBD1 (6 bases). CDR3 sequence: CASSYHRAREQFF. The CDR3 bases are TGTGCCAGCAGCTACCACAGGGCAAGGGAGCAGTTCTTC.